This T cell receptor (beta chain) was captured by sequencing in a study of long-term antiretroviral therapy in people with HIV. This CDR3 comprises 15 residues. With V trimmed by 5 bases and J by 9 bases, 5 bases remained unmatched. Germline V gene sequence: CDR1 MGHDK, CDR2 SYGVNS. A v3.0 immunoSEQ assay was performed at survey level. Sequenced by immunoSEQ multiplex PCR; TCRdb stores in-frame clones only, minus some. The profile shows approximately 24,000 clones, about four fifths of them singletons. V is TRBV25-1 and J is TRBJ2-1; 15 bases fit TRBD2. The receptor's source is a woman aged 18-29 years with HIV. The sequences come from unsorted PBMCs, collected at the start of antiretroviral therapy, before treatment. The chain's CDR3 is CASSPGLAGGVEQFF. Written as DNA, the CDR3 is TGTGCCAGCAGTCCCGGACTAGCGGGAGGGGTTGAGCAGTTCTTC.